The 2 T cell receptor beta chains below were found in one sample sequenced in a study of cytomegalovirus exposure and HLA in healthy donors. PCR used 60 Vbeta primers and 13 Jbeta primers. This table comes from immunoSEQ multiplex PCR, and its TCRdb copy is limited to in-frame clones, with some not included. The table records tens of thousands of clones, 60% to 80% of them present only once. Sequenced material: PBMCs. The receptors originated from a woman in her forties or fifties in good health and CMV-seropositive.

This clone came up a few times. The genes are TRBV28 and TRBJ2-1, with TRBD2 matching over 9 bases. The CDR3 has 15 amino acids. Germline loops: CDR1 MDHEN, CDR2 SYDVKM. After removal of 5 bases from V and 3 bases from J, the junction contained 5 bases not matched to a gene. In nucleotides, the CDR3 is TGTGCCAGCAGTCTATCTAGCGGGGTCTACAATGAGCAGTTCTTC. Protein product: CASSLSSGVYNEQFF.

This chain connects TRBV7-9 to TRBJ1-5; 7 bases fit TRBD1. CDR3 length: 13 residues. Germline lookup yields CDR1 SEHNR and CDR2 FQNEAQ (reference sequence). The trim removed 5 bases at V and 7 bases at J, leaving 5 bases unmatched. The CDR3 DNA reads as TGTGCCAGCAGCCAAGACAGGGACCAGCCCCAGCATTTT. It is translated as CASSQDRDQPQHF.